What follows describes a single TCR beta chain. Its cognate antigen is unknown. A second roughly 7 to 12 cycle PCR used barcoded and J-beta primers. Using its own MiXCR run on the 5' RACE reads, TCRdb lists one record per CDR3 protein. The sample records fewer than 950,000 distinct CDR3 sequences, about 37% being singletons. Per germline, CDR1 LGHNA and CDR2 YNFKEQ. The CDR3 totals 13 residues. The V end was cut by 4 bases, the J end by 10 bases, with 16 bases between. The data stem from a study of blood T cells in healthy people across ages. Study-level results: Diversity estimates drawn from one million T cells were deemed underestimates. Naive T cell percentage and TCR beta diversity correlated strongly.

Sequenced material: blood. This chain joins TRBV4-2 and TRBJ1-1, with D maybe TRBD1 (5 bases). The source is a young man in good health. The CDR3 nucleotides read TGTGCCAGCAGCCTGGGGGAGAGGGCTAGAGCTTTCTTT. It encodes CASSLGERARAFF.